These T cell receptor beta chains were read from a single sample in a study of CXCR3-negative and CXCR3-positive naive CD8 T cells. Reprocessing the 5' RACE reads, TCRdb reports a single entry for every CDR3 protein and omits DNA. Its listing shows some 150,000 distinct CDR3 sequences. The sequenced material came from naive CXCR3+ CD8+ T cells from blood. Receptors were obtained from a human donor in good health. Some clones in this sample may be carry-over from other donors' samples. CDR3s include the opening cysteine and the closing phenylalanine or tryptophan.

j_gene: TRBJ2-1
v_gene: TRBV6-5
CDR3aa: CASSYLSGSEDEQFF

j_gene: TRBJ2-7
v_gene: TRBV20-1
CDR3aa: CSARDLEWTAFEQYF

j_gene: TRBJ2-1
v_gene: TRBV23-1
CDR3aa: CASSQSRLAGGFEQFF

j_gene: TRBJ1-6
v_gene: TRBV7-8
CDR3aa: CASSLSGDSPLHF

j_gene: TRBJ1-1
v_gene: TRBV4-3
CDR3aa: CASSQDWVGTGDEETEAFF

j_gene: TRBJ2-1
v_gene: TRBV11-2
CDR3aa: CASSLVLLSGRIAGGRGYNEQFF

j_gene: TRBJ2-7
v_gene: TRBV29-1
CDR3aa: CSVPRQGKGPYEQYF

j_gene: TRBJ2-7
v_gene: TRBV28
CDR3aa: CASTLALAGSHEQYF

j_gene: TRBJ2-5
v_gene: TRBV7-9
CDR3aa: CASSSLAGGYQETQYF

j_gene: TRBJ2-5
v_gene: TRBV7-2
CDR3aa: CASSTSWGLQETQYF

j_gene: TRBJ1-6
v_gene: TRBV6-2/TRBV6-3
CDR3aa: CASSSLDRVFHF

j_gene: TRBJ2-2
v_gene: TRBV4-3
CDR3aa: CASSQVGELFF

j_gene: TRBJ2-1
v_gene: TRBV4-3
CDR3aa: CASSPSAMDRRNEQFF

j_gene: TRBJ2-5
v_gene: TRBV6-1
CDR3aa: CASSEWTSRVGETQYF

j_gene: TRBJ2-1
v_gene: TRBV4-2
CDR3aa: CASSQDWRQGNNEQFF

j_gene: TRBJ2-7
v_gene: TRBV27
CDR3aa: CASSLISGGMLVYYEQYF

j_gene: TRBJ2-7
v_gene: TRBV7-2
CDR3aa: CASSSTGPYYEQYF

j_gene: TRBJ2-1
v_gene: TRBV7-3
CDR3aa: CASSLGSSTYNEQFF

j_gene: TRBJ2-3
v_gene: TRBV12-3/TRBV12-4
CDR3aa: CASSLWVEGTQYF

j_gene: TRBJ2-3
v_gene: TRBV9
CDR3aa: CASSVGDYTTDTQYF

j_gene: TRBJ2-7
v_gene: TRBV28
CDR3aa: CASSSHQTGGASYEQYF

j_gene: TRBJ2-2
v_gene: TRBV7-7
CDR3aa: CASSSYTGELFF

j_gene: TRBJ2-3
v_gene: TRBV15
CDR3aa: CATSRDEAGGLTDTQYF